Below are 32 T cell receptor beta chains sequenced from a single sample in a study of control samples from healthy donors and cancer patients (dated by TCRdb to 2019 to 2021). Preparation of the library involved the immunoSEQ multiplex PCR assay. TCRdb carries this immuneACCESS record with in-frame sequences only. Its versions omit some clonotypes, under half of them owing to an unresolved V gene in the studies checked, with the rest unexplained. Counted in this sample were roughly 63,000 clones; roughly 89% of them appeared once. Approximately 5.9% of the sample goes to the ten largest clones. The sample comprised PBMCs. The receptors stem from a man in his fifties or sixties with colorectal cancer.

This chain uses TRBV28 with TRBJ1-5; D might be TRBD1 (5 bases). V was clipped by 2 bases and J by 5 bases, with 16 bases between them. This CDR3 has 16 amino acids. Germline lookup yields CDR1 MDHEN and CDR2 SYDVKM. In DNA, the CDR3 is TGTGCCAGCAGTTTAGCCCGGGGGTTCGGAGATCAGCCCCAGCATTTT. Translated: CASSLARGFGDQPQHF.

This chain links TRBV6-5 with TRBJ2-1; 11 bases map to TRBD2. V lost 0 bases and J lost 15; bases outside the gene matches: 13. CDR3 length equals 16 residues. CDR1 is MNHEY, CDR2 SVGAGI, per germline. Here the CDR3 reads CASSYSSLVAGGRPFF. CDR3 DNA sequence: TGTGCCAGCAGTTACTCGAGTTTGGTAGCGGGGGGGCGCCCGTTCTTC.

A single count supports this clone. The chain joins TRBV27 to TRBJ2-7; 7 nucleotides match TRBD1. The CDR3 is made up of 19 amino acids. J was trimmed by 3 bases and V by 5 bases; bases with no gene match: 22. CDR1 is MNHEY, CDR2 SMNVEV, per germline (reference sequence). CDR3 protein: CASSLEDRSWGQTDYEQYF. In DNA form, the CDR3 reads TGTGCCAGCAGTCTCGAGGACAGGTCGTGGGGGCAAACGGACTACGAGCAGTACTTC.

The chain links TRBV10-3 to TRBJ1-2; D uncertain. The germline V gene encodes CDR1 ENHRY and CDR2 SYGVKD. V gave up 3 bases and J gave up 2 bases, with 13 bases separating them. This CDR3 contains 15 residues. The CDR3 loop is CAISDVGFLNYGYTF. Written as DNA, the CDR3 is TGTGCCATCAGTGATGTTGGGTTCCTAAACTATGGCTACACCTTC.

Only a few counts were recorded for this clone. This sample also contains other DNA sequences that code for the same CDR3. The genes are TRBV4-3 and TRBJ1-2; the D gene is possibly TRBD1 (5 bases). Germline CDR1 reads LGHNA; CDR2 reads YSLEER. Between the trimmed V and J ends, which lost 0 bases and 6 bases, there was a span of 8 bases. This CDR3 is 13 amino acids long. Here the CDR3 DNA reads TGCGCCAGCAGCCAAGATCTGGGGGATGGCTACACCTTC. It is translated as CASSQDLGDGYTF.

The rearrangement links TRBV2 to TRBJ2-1; 7 bases align to TRBD2. J lost 3 bases, V lost 7 bases, and 9 bases had no gene match. Germline V gives CDR1 SNHLY, CDR2 FYNNEI. This CDR3 contains 15 residues. In nucleotides, the CDR3 is TGTGCCAGCACCCGGGGAGGGAAATTCTACAATGAGCAGTTCTTC. It translates to CASTRGGKFYNEQFF.

V gene TRBV9 combines with J gene TRBJ1-4, with 9 positions matching TRBD1. The CDR3 length is 15 residues. The germline gives CDR1 SGDLS, CDR2 YYNGEE. V dropped 4 bases and J dropped 6; count of bases not matched to a gene: 7. CDR3 loop: CASSTQGARDEKLFF. The CDR3 DNA reads as TGTGCCAGCAGCACACAGGGGGCCCGGGATGAAAAACTGTTTTTT. Complete variable domain (other parts from reference TRBV9 and TRBJ1-4): DSGVTQTPKHLITATGQRVTLRCSPRSGDLSVYWYQQSLDQGLQFLIQYYNGEERAKGNILERFSAQQFPDLHSELNLSSLELGDSALYFCASSTQGARDEKLFFGSGTQLSVL.

The rearrangement joins TRBV5-1 to TRBJ1-1; TRBD1 is a possible D gene (6 bases). CDR1 is SGHRS, CDR2 YFSETQ, per germline. V dropped 0 bases and J dropped 1 base, with 10 bases sitting between them. The CDR3 has 15 amino acids. Here the CDR3 reads CASSLDQGRNTEAFF. The CDR3 DNA follows: TGCGCCAGCAGCTTGGACCAGGGGAGGAACACTGAAGCTTTCTTT.

The chain has TRBV5-8 and TRBJ2-1; perhaps TRBD2 as D (5 bases). V was trimmed by 0 bases and J by 1 base, leaving 11 bases between them. CDR1 is SGHTS, CDR2 YDEGEE, per germline. The CDR3 contains 16 residues. In nucleotides, the CDR3 is TGTGCCAGCAGCTTGGGGAGGCTGGAATCCTACAATGAGCAGTTCTTC. Amino acid sequence: CASSLGRLESYNEQFF.

This clone was counted between two and nine times. This rearrangement joins TRBV11-2 to TRBJ1-5; 9 bases are shared with TRBD1. Trimming at V came to 5 bases and at J to 6 bases, leaving 11 bases not matched to a gene. The CDR3 consists of 16 residues. CDR1 and CDR2 (germline): SGHAT, FQNNGV. CDR3 sequence: CASSPTGTGLVQPQHF. The CDR3 coding sequence is TGTGCCAGCAGCCCGACCGGGACAGGGTTGGTTCAGCCCCAGCATTTT. Combining the CDR3 with reference TRBV11-2 and TRBJ1-5 gives the whole variable domain EAGVAQSPRYKIIEKRQSVAFWCNPISGHATLYWYQQILGQGPKLLIQFQNNGVVDDSQLPKDRFSAERLKGVDSTLKIQPAKLEDSAVYLCASSPTGTGLVQPQHFGDGTRLSIL.

The genes are TRBV12-3 or TRBV12-4 and TRBJ2-3, with a tentative D call TRBD2 (7 bases). The CDR3 totals 13 residues. V lost 6 bases and J lost 7, with 14 bases in between. The CDR3 sequence is CASRIGGLYTQYF. The CDR3 nucleotides read TGTGCCAGCAGGATCGGGGGGCTCTATACGCAGTATTTT.

The chain recombines TRBV4-2 with TRBJ2-7, with no clear D. This CDR3 contains 12 residues. V was pared by 0 bases and J by 6 bases, with 6 bases between. CDR1 LGHNA and CDR2 YNFKEQ come from the germline V gene. This CDR3 reads CASSQDRSEQYF. The DNA of the CDR3 is TGTGCCAGCAGCCAAGATCGGTCCGAGCAGTACTTC.

This clone has a single count. The V gene is TRBV5-1, the J gene TRBJ2-7; D unclear. The V end was cut by 0 bases, the J end by 6 bases, with 10 bases between. Germline assignment: CDR1 SGHRS and CDR2 YFSETQ. There are 13 residues in the CDR3. CDR3: CASSLASPSEQYF. The CDR3 nucleotides are TGCGCCAGCAGCTTGGCCAGTCCTAGCGAGCAGTACTTC.

The V call is TRBV19, the J call TRBJ1-2; TRBD1 might be the D (6 bases). Trimming shortened V by 3 bases and J by 2 bases, and 10 bases separated the two germline ends. CDR3 length equals 14 residues. The germline gives CDR1 LNHDA, CDR2 SQIVND (reference sequence). CDR3 loop: CASSIAGGNYGYTF. The CDR3 DNA reads as TGTGCCAGTAGTATCGCGGGGGGCAACTATGGCTACACCTTC.

This CDR3 reads CASSLGGSRKETQYF. The CDR3 nucleotides are TGTGCCAGCAGCTTAGGGGGTAGCCGGAAGGAGACCCAGTACTTC. The chain employs TRBV11-3 and TRBJ2-5; D not certain. V was cut by 1 base and J by 5 bases, with 14 bases left in between. This CDR3 is 15 amino acids long. Germline-derived CDR1 and CDR2 are SGHNT and YENEEA. Supplemented by reference TRBV11-3 and TRBJ2-5, the full variable domain reads EAGVVQSPRYKIIEKKQPVAFWCNPISGHNTLYWYLQNLGQGPELLIRYENEEAVDDSQLPKDRFSAERLKGVDSTLKIQPAELGDSAVYLCASSLGGSRKETQYFGPGTRLLVL.

The chain couples TRBV5-6 to TRBJ2-5; TRBD1 matches at 9 bases. Germline V gene lookup returns CDR1 SGHDT and CDR2 YYEEEE. The CDR3 covers 14 residues. V lost 4 bases, J lost 3 bases, and 4 bases stayed unmatched. The CDR3 region has the DNA TGTGCCAGCAGCGGGACAGGGACTAAAGAGACCCAGTACTTC. Its protein product is CASSGTGTKETQYF.

This clone was seen once. J is TRBJ2-3 and V is TRBV7-2; no definite D call. This CDR3 comprises 15 residues. Trimming pared 0 bases from V and 3 bases from J, leaving 10 bases between. Germline CDR1 and CDR2: SGHTA and FQGNSA. Written as DNA, the CDR3 is TGTGCCAGCAGCTTAGCGGCCAGCAGGACAGATACGCAGTATTTT. It encodes CASSLAASRTDTQYF.

This clone was counted between two and nine times. The rearrangement links TRBV7-9 to TRBJ2-2; a possible D gene is TRBD1 (5 bases). The CDR3 length is 14 residues. Germline V lookup: CDR1 SEHNR, CDR2 FQNEAQ (reference sequence). The V and J ends lost 8 bases and 5 bases respectively, with 15 bases between them. The CDR3 loop is CASQKGSWTGELFF. The CDR3 DNA is TGTGCCAGCCAGAAGGGGTCATGGACCGGGGAGCTGTTTTTT.

The chain recombines TRBV30 with TRBJ2-5; D uncertain. Trimming cost V 4 bases and J 7 bases, with 16 bases left between them. Germline V gene data show CDR1 as GTSNPN and CDR2 as SVGIG (reference sequence). The CDR3 is 13 residues long. The CDR3 loop reads CAWIAKAEVTQYF. Written as DNA, the CDR3 is TGTGCCTGGATCGCAAAAGCTGAAGTGACCCAGTACTTC. The full variable domain, rest sourced from reference TRBV30 and TRBJ2-5, is SQTIHQWPATLVQPVGSPLSLECTVEGTSNPNLYWYRQAAGRGLQLLFYSVGIGQISSEVPQNLSASRPQDRQFILSSKKLLLSDSGFYLCAWIAKAEVTQYFGPGTRLLVL.

The chain recombines TRBV9 with TRBJ1-2, with TRBD1 identical over 7 bases. Germline V gene sequence: CDR1 SGDLS, CDR2 YYNGEE. V lost 2 bases to trimming and J lost 2 bases; unmatched junction nucleotides: 3. CDR3 length: 14 residues. CDR3 sequence: CASSVDRVNYGYTF. As DNA, the CDR3 is TGTGCCAGCAGCGTCGACAGGGTAAACTATGGCTACACCTTC.

The CDR3 bases are TGCGCCAGCAGTGAGTCGTGGAGCTCCTACAATGAGCAGTTCTTC. Translation: CASSESWSSYNEQFF. The V and J genes are TRBV10-1 and TRBJ2-1; no reliable D call. Trimming cost V 0 bases and J 0 bases, with 6 bases left between them. CDR1 and CDR2 (germline): WNHNN, SYGVQD (reference sequence). This CDR3 region has 15 residues.

J is TRBJ2-7 and V is TRBV7-6, with D perhaps being TRBD1 or TRBD2 (5 bases each). The V gene's germline CDR1 is SGHVS and CDR2 FNYEAQ. CDR3 length: 13 amino acids. Trimming removed 4 bases at V and 2 bases at J, with 9 bases between. CDR3 residues: CASSSGRAYEQYF. For the CDR3, the DNA is TGTGCCAGCAGCTCGGGACGGGCCTACGAGCAGTACTTC.

This chain uses TRBV6-5 with TRBJ2-7, with TRBD1 matching 9 bases. This CDR3 contains 13 residues. The junction had 5 bases not matched to a gene; V was cut back by 6 bases and J by 5 bases. Looked up from germline, CDR1 is MNHEY and CDR2 is SVGAGI. The DNA for the CDR3 is TGTGCCAGCAGGAGGGACAGGGATGACGAGCAGTACTTC. This translates into CASRRDRDDEQYF.

The J gene is TRBJ2-7, the V gene TRBV6-5; 9 positions match TRBD1. The germline CDR1 and CDR2 sequences are MNHEY and SVGAGI. CDR3 length equals 15 residues. Trimming cost V 5 bases and J 1 base; bases outside gene matches: 6. The CDR3 loop is CASSPGGTGSYEQYF. The CDR3 bases are TGTGCCAGCAGTCCCGGCGGGACAGGGTCCTACGAGCAGTACTTC.

The rearrangement uses TRBV12-3 or TRBV12-4 and TRBJ2-7; no reliable D call. The CDR3 runs 11 residues. Trimming left V 3 bases short and J 2 bases short, with 2 bases between. The CDR3 reads CASSFAYEQYF. CDR3 nucleotides: TGTGCCAGCAGTTTTGCCTACGAGCAGTACTTC.

The chain links TRBV5-1 to TRBJ2-5; 9 positions agree with TRBD1. The CDR3 is made up of 14 amino acids. Germline V CDR1 and CDR2: SGHRS, YFSETQ. With 4 bases clipped from V and 4 bases from J, the junction kept 5 bases outside the gene matches. The CDR3 DNA is TGCGCCAGCAGCCCCGGACAGGGGAGAGAGACCCAGTACTTC. Translation: CASSPGQGRETQYF.

V is TRBV27 and J is TRBJ1-1; 9 positions agree with TRBD1. The germline V gene has CDR1 MNHEY and CDR2 SMNVEV (reference sequence). Unmatched junction bases numbered 9, after V lost 5 bases and J lost 11 bases. This CDR3 spans 13 amino acids. The CDR3 region is CASSRQGGEGAFF. The CDR3 DNA reads TGTGCCAGCAGTAGACAGGGGGGTGAAGGCGCTTTCTTT.

The rearrangement links TRBV9 to TRBJ2-3; no clear D. The CDR3 contains 16 residues. V lost 1 base and J lost 0, with 12 bases in between. Germline V lookup: CDR1 SGDLS, CDR2 YYNGEE. Here the CDR3 DNA reads TGTGCCAGCAGCGTATTAGGTGGATCTAGCACAGATACGCAGTATTTT. Protein product: CASSVLGGSSTDTQYF.

The chain has TRBV27 and TRBJ2-2; D ambiguous. The ends were cut back, 3 bases at V and 4 bases at J, with 9 bases in the middle. The CDR3 sequence is 14 residues long. Germline assignment: CDR1 MNHEY and CDR2 SMNVEV (reference sequence). The CDR3 DNA is TGTGCCAGCAGTTTTAATGGGCCCACCGGGGAGCTGTTTTTT. Translation: CASSFNGPTGELFF.

The gene calls are TRBV19 and TRBJ1-5; tentative D call: TRBD1 (6 bases). The germline CDR1 and CDR2 sequences are LNHDA and SQIVND (reference sequence). This CDR3 is built from 16 residues. The ends were cut back, 4 bases at V and 3 bases at J, with 16 bases in the middle. The CDR3 DNA follows: TGTGCCAGTAGTAAACGGCGGGGGGCGGACAATCAGCCCCAGCATTTT. It translates to CASSKRRGADNQPQHF.

This chain connects TRBV11-1 to TRBJ2-7; no clear D. Germline values: CDR1 SGHAT, CDR2 FQDESV (reference sequence). Trimming took 1 base from V and 0 from J, leaving 7 bases between them. The CDR3 has 14 amino acids. The CDR3: CASSLGGHSYEQYF. The CDR3 nucleotides are TGTGCCAGCAGCTTAGGAGGCCACTCCTACGAGCAGTACTTC. Combining the CDR3 with reference TRBV11-1 and TRBJ2-7 gives the whole variable domain EAEVAQSPRYKITEKSQAVAFWCDPISGHATLYWYRQILGQGPELLVQFQDESVVDDSQLPKDRFSAERLKGVDSTLKIQPAELGDSAMYLCASSLGGHSYEQYFGPGTRLTVT.

This sequence joins TRBV18 and TRBJ1-4; D call uncertain. The CDR3 length is 13 residues. V was pared by 8 bases and J by 4 bases, with 11 bases between. Looked up from germline, CDR1 is KGHSH and CDR2 is LQKENI. The CDR3 DNA reads as TGTGCCAGCCACAGTAAACTTAATGAAAAACTGTTTTTT. Translated, it gives CASHSKLNEKLFF.